The 5 T cell receptor beta chains below were found in one sample sequenced in a study of blood T cells in healthy people across ages. The authors ran a second PCR of about 7 to 11 cycles using a sample-barcoded 5' primer and a J-beta primer mix. TCRdb itself ran the 5' RACE reads through MiXCR, one entry per CDR3 protein. The profile shows around 800,000 distinct CDR3 sequences, 25% to 30% of them singletons. The same specimen was also included in a second study, on T cells of mothers and their children.

The specimen sequenced was blood. These TCRs come from a boy aged 5-17 years in good health.

The chain recombines TRBV6-5 with TRBJ1-2; D is undetermined. V lost 3 bases and J lost 4, with 9 bases in between. The CDR3 loop spans 13 amino acids. The V gene's germline CDR1 is MNHEY and CDR2 SVGAGI. The CDR3 DNA reads TGTGCCAGCAGTTATGAGACGGGCTATGGCTACACCTTC. It codes for CASSYETGYGYTF.

This CDR3 is CASSFGAGGYYEQYF. The CDR3 DNA follows: TGCGCCAGCAGCTTCGGGGCAGGGGGCTACTACGAGCAGTACTTC. The chain carries TRBV5-1 and TRBJ2-5; TRBD1 agrees at 8 bases. The last part of the DNA fits TRBJ2-7 better; the J call may be wrong. Germline CDR1 reads SGHRS; CDR2 reads YFSETQ. This CDR3 contains 15 residues.

V gene TRBV2 combines with J gene TRBJ2-7; a weak D match, TRBD1 (7 bases). CDR1 SNHLY and CDR2 FYNNEI come from the germline V gene. The length of the CDR3 is 15 residues. The V gene lost 6 bases and the J gene lost 6 bases, with 21 bases spanning the gap. CDR3 sequence (DNA): TGTGCCAGCAGCGCAACAGGGGCGGGAATTACCGAGCAGTACTTC. Translated, it gives CASSATGAGITEQYF.

V gene TRBV5-1 combines with J gene TRBJ2-3; the match to TRBD2 covers 8 bases. The CDR3 is 16 residues long. Germline V gene sequence: CDR1 SGHRS, CDR2 YFSETQ. Trimming cost V 0 bases and J 0 bases; bases outside gene matches: 3. The CDR3 nucleotides read TGCGCCAGCAGCTTGGTAGCGGGGTCTAGCACAGATACGCAGTATTTT. Amino acid sequence: CASSLVAGSSTDTQYF. The full variable domain, with the rest looked up from reference TRBV5-1 and TRBJ2-3, is KAGVTQTPRYLIKTRGQQVTLSCSPISGHRSVSWYQQTPGQGLQFLFEYFSETQRNKGNFPGRFSGRQFSNSRSEMNVSTLELGDSALYLCASSLVAGSSTDTQYFGPGTRLTVL.

The gene calls are TRBV4-1 and TRBJ2-7; D gene unclear. Germline CDR1 MGHRA, CDR2 YSYEKL. This CDR3 has 14 amino acids. V was trimmed by 4 bases and J by 4 bases, leaving 14 bases between them. CDR3 nucleotide sequence: TGCGCCAGCAGCCCCCTCAAAGGGCATTACGAGCAGTACTTC. Translation: CASSPLKGHYEQYF.